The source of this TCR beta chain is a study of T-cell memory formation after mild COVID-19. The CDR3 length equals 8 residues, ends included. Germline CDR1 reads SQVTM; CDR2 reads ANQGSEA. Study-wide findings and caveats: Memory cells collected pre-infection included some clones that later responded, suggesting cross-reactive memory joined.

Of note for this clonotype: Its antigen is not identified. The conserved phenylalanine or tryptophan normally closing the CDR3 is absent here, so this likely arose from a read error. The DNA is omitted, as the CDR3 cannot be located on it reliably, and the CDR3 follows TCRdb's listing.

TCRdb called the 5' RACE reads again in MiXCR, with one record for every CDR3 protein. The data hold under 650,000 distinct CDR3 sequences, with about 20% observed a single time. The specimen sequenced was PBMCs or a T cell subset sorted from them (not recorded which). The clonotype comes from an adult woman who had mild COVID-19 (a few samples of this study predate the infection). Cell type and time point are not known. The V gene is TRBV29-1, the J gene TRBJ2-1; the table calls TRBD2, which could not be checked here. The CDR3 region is CNFESRRD.